What follows describes a single T cell receptor (beta chain). Its target antigen remains unknown. Per-base quality was not reported, and no clone a single base away is much larger than it. The cohort comprised under 700 healthy bone marrow donors. At the time of sampling, every cohort member was nominally healthy, though immune exposures that went unrecorded were likely present. The donor was CMV seronegative and belonged to the group of 352 seronegative cohort members. Each donor provided a peripheral blood sample, and peripheral blood mononuclear cells were used for TCR beta sequencing. The Qiagen DNeasy Blood Extraction Kit was used to extract genomic DNA from the blood cell samples. The library was built by means of the immunoSEQ multiplex PCR assay. For the multiplex PCR, a mixture combining 60 forward primers for TCR Vbeta segments and 13 reverse primers for TCR Jbeta segments was used. Amplification of the CDR3 region of rearranged TCR beta genes was performed with a multiplex PCR assay on genomic DNA. Amplified TCR beta libraries were sequenced as 87-base-pair reads on the Illumina HiSeq System. As for the authors' bioinformatics: In a later analysis, some 80 million unique TCR beta chains were counted across the 650 to 700 repertoires, and about 10 million of these chains were shared by at least two donors. A nearest-neighbor algorithm error-corrected the raw reads and collapsed the reads into unique sequences, merging closely related sequences to remove PCR and sequencing errors. CDR3 sequences were aligned to IMGT reference sequences to assign V, D and J gene segments. For a sequence to be retained, a match of at least six nucleotides to both a V gene segment and a J gene segment was required. A rearrangement was called productive if the CDR3 had no stop codons and remained in frame with V and J, and every other rearrangement was called non-productive. CDR3 was defined according to IMGT convention as the region running from the second conserved V-encoded cysteine to the conserved J-encoded phenylalanine. The earlier analysis of roughly 590 of the donors excluded sequences that lacked an unambiguous match to a single V gene segment. In an earlier analysis of 587 of the donors, a V segment was called functional when productive rearrangements were above 56.7%, and segregating when the standard deviation between donors exceeded 5%. A statistical classification framework was built for diagnosing cytomegalovirus status from the catalog of TCR beta chain sequences. V and J gene assignment, in a later analysis, came from comparing TCR nucleotide sequences with IMGT/GENE-DB human TR gene sequences. Using the TCRdist pipeline, a later analysis assigned CDR3 sequences along with most-parsimonious VDJ recombination scenarios. In a later analysis, each TCR beta chain was defined by its CDR3 amino acid sequence together with its V-gene family, and reads lacking a unique V-gene family were excluded. A later analysis removed over 500 highly shared, low-generation-probability nucleotide sequences to deal with suspected cross-contamination and a sequencing artifact. A later analysis calculated a clonal expansion index for each public chain from normalized within-repertoire ranks of inferred template counts. In a later analysis, generation probabilities were computed using a VDJ recombination model fitted to out-of-frame rearrangements, and the results were checked against IGoR. In a later analysis, TCR-TCR, TCR-HLA and TCR-CMV co-occurrence was scored with hypergeometric tests, and a repertoire-size bias correction was applied to TCR pairs. To estimate false discovery rates, a later analysis permuted the HLA or CMV assignments 20 times. In a later analysis, co-occurring TCRs were grouped with DBSCAN, and TCRdist sequence similarity was added when clustering was performed within HLA-allele-positive subsets. Repertoires with fewer than 30,000 or more than 120,000 public chains were left out of co-occurrence clustering, as were a handful of repertoires with anomalous nucleotide sharing. TCRdb's version of the immuneACCESS table is confined to in-frame rearrangements and falls short of the full clone set. An unresolved V gene accounts for under half of the shortfall where checked; the remainder is of unknown origin. Clone size and the V and J calls come from that table; the DNA yielded D and trimming. Present in this sample are under 150,000 clones, over 70% of which were seen just once. Approximately 4% of the sample is held by the ten biggest clonotypes.

The data are from a study of cytomegalovirus exposure and HLA in healthy donors (dated by TCRdb to 2016 to 2017). In the study overall: In an earlier analysis of 587 of the donors, 250 to 350 Gb of sequence data and some 120 million unique TCR beta sequences from about 179 million T cells were reported. An early release that covered about 600 HLA-typed donors contained around 300 gigabases of sequencing data and about 84 million unique TCR sequences. The genetic ancestry cluster associated with self-reported Caucasian donors included approximately 85% of the roughly 400 genotyped donors. The aim of the study was to test whether cataloging public T cell receptors could identify signatures of past pathogen exposure. The T cell repertoires of roughly 660 subjects were profiled by immunosequencing and related to cytomegalovirus serostatus. A separate validation cohort of more than 100 different subjects was used in addition to the 666-subject first cohort. To predict cytomegalovirus infection status, the study combined high-throughput TCR immunosequencing, statistical association of individual TCRs with disease status, and machine learning. A later analysis re-examined previously published TCR beta repertoires from hundreds of donors and added high-resolution HLA genotyping to investigate patterns of TCR occurrence. In the later analysis, no new phenotypic data were used to find candidate immune exposures; instead, reliance was placed on TCR beta sequences and their occurrence across donors. To decide whether each TCR beta V gene segment behaved as functional or pseudogenic, an earlier analysis of nearly 600 of the donors relied on high-throughput TCR beta sequencing. Alongside the repertoire data, information on donor age, sex, ethnicity and CMV serostatus was compiled. A later genetic analysis took genome-wide SNP genotypes for 398 of the 666 donors and used that subset as a discovery cohort. Every repertoire in the discovery cohort had been generated on one and the same sequencing platform. Class I and class II HLA loci were covered by the typing at four-digit resolution. The number of typed donors differed by locus: about 620-640 for A, B, C, DRB1 and DQB1; about 520 for DQA1; 606 for DPA1; and some 430 for DPB1. Because of strong linkage in the cohort, five DR-DQ haplotypes were treated as single units for association and clustering. On average, about 200,000 unique TCR beta nucleotide sequences were sequenced per donor among 398 genotyped donors of the cohort, with roughly a sixth of those sequences being non-productive. General findings and caveats noted by the study authors: A later analysis found that most CMV-associated TCR beta chains appeared HLA-restricted, with HLA associations seemingly driven largely by CMV exposure. In an earlier analysis of about 600 of the donors, most TCR beta V segments appeared in productive rearrangements about 90% or about 30% of the time, broadly matching IMGT annotations. A further reported finding was that TCR beta sequences accurately predicted the HLA-A and HLA-B alleles for most subjects in the first cohort. Linkage disequilibrium might explain the correlated functional status among segregating V segments, but an unknown experimental factor could not be ruled out. For the cohort, immune exposure information was limited to CMV serostatus. When HLA alleles, especially DR and DQ, strongly co-occurred, attributing TCR associations to individual alleles was difficult. In a later analysis, the rate of TCR association differed among HLA loci, with DRB1 alleles having the most associated TCRs and HLA-C alleles having the fewest. The study gave a list of 150 to 200 TCR beta chains associated with cytomegalovirus. Only TCR beta chains were sequenced in this cohort, and the absence of alpha or paired-chain data limited detectable features. According to the authors, the approach could potentially be generalized to other disease states and immunological phenotypes. A later analysis associated roughly 17,000 TCR beta sequences with specific HLA alleles at a false discovery rate of 0.05. HLA typing was unavailable for some donors at each locus, so association tests used only the typed subset. Approximately 16 rarely observed V segments, including chromosome 9 orphons, were excluded from the earlier analysis of 550 to 700 of the donors because counts were too low. A later analysis found that HLA-associated TCR beta chains were more clonally expanded and had lower generation probabilities than equally common non-associated chains. A later analysis reported that several top co-occurrence clusters appeared linked to parvovirus B19, influenza, CMV and Epstein-Barr virus. In a later genetic analysis, fewer N-insertions in productive TCRs were reported among donors in an Asian-associated ancestry cluster than the 666-donor mean. Some IMGT-functional V segments, including TRBV6-2 and TRBV6-3, could not be distinguished by the 87-base-pair reads and were therefore excluded. The classifier was reported to diagnose cytomegalovirus status with high specificity and sensitivity in both the original cohort and the validation cohort. Across donors, most TCR sequences were observed very rarely, whereas some public TCRs were present in many individuals. Three of the identified cytomegalovirus-associated TCR beta chains were confirmed in vitro to be specific for cytomegalovirus antigens. A cluster of highly shared sequence variants was judged likely to represent a technical artifact of the sequencing pipeline. An association between a missense DCLRE1C variant and V-gene and J-gene trimming of TCR beta chains was found in a later genetic analysis and replicated in an independent cohort. Roughly uniform sequencing depth across donors was assumed in presence/absence analyses, although this assumption may not hold.

V is clipped by 2 bases and J by 2 bases, and the sequence between their germline boundaries is 8 bases long. Including cysteine and phenylalanine, the CDR3 has 14 amino acids. Only CDR3 DNA remains: 42 bases, in frame from the first base. Reading the germline V gene (reference sequence) gives CDR1 SEHNR and CDR2 FQNEAQ. The V gene is TRBV7-9 and the J gene is TRBJ2-3; the best D guess is TRBD2, with 5 bases matching. This TCR was recovered from a woman in her 40s in good health and CMV-seronegative. Input material: PBMCs. Here the CDR3 is given as CASSLFGDTDTQYF. DNA sequence: TGTGCCAGCAGCTTATTCGGGGACACAGATACGCAGTATTTT.